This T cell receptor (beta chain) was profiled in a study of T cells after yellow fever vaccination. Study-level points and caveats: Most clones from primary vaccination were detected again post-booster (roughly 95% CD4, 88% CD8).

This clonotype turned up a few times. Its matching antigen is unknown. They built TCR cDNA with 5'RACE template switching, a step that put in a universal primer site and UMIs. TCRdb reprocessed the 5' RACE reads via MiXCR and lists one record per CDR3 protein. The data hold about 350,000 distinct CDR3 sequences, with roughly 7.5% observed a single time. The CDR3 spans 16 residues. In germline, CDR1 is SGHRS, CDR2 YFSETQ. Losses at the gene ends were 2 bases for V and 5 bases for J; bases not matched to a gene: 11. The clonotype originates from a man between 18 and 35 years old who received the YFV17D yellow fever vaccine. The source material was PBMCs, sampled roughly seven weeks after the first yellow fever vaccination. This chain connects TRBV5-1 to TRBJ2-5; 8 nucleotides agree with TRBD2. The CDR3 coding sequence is TGCGCCAGCAGCTTAAGCGGGGGAGCCCCCCGGGAGACCCAGTACTTC. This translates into CASSLSGGAPRETQYF. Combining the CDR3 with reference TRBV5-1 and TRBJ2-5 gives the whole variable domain KAGVTQTPRYLIKTRGQQVTLSCSPISGHRSVSWYQQTPGQGLQFLFEYFSETQRNKGNFPGRFSGRQFSNSRSEMNVSTLELGDSALYLCASSLSGGAPRETQYFGPGTRLLVL.